This T cell receptor beta chain was obtained from a study of blood T cell repertoires in COVID-19. Across the study: Sites in the United States, Italy and Spain provided acute and convalescent COVID-19 samples. T cells, B-cell-depleted T cells, or PBMCs supplied cDNA or gDNA.

Authors' data handling: Scientists estimated how many nucleated cells there were by amplifying reference gene primers. Clones were sequenced by immunoSEQ multiplex PCR, and TCRdb holds only the in-frame ones, with some missing. The DNA gave D and trimming, while V, J and clone size come from that table. The sample holds about 160,000 clones; approximately 84% are singletons and the top ten take approximately 22%. The CDR3 loop spans 14 amino acids. Trimming took 6 bases from V and 5 from J; bases not matched to a gene: 1. Germline V gene data show CDR1 as SNHLY and CDR2 as FYNNEI. The sample taken for sequencing was peripheral blood. The receptor comes from a woman aged 80 or older with acute or convalescent COVID-19. The V and J genes are TRBV2 and TRBJ2-5, with TRBD2 matching over 15 bases. The CDR3 is CASSGLAGGETQYF. The CDR3 region has the DNA TGTGCCAGCAGCGGACTAGCGGGGGGGGAGACCCAGTACTTC.